Reported below is one T cell receptor (beta chain). Its antigen is unknown. Nothing much larger sits one base from this clone, and base qualities are not available. This entry is derived from a study of shared clonotypes between healthy human individuals (TCRdb year 2020). Regarding the study in general: A few men and a couple of women, aged 18 to 49 years, made up the cohort. To increase sequencing depth and limit assay-specific biases, different laboratories used diverse techniques to prepare libraries and sequence TCR repertoires. Between about 0.8 and 9 billion PBMCs per donor were obtained by leukapheresis. For each donor, CD4 naive and CD4 memory were each given three plates, CD8 naive was given two plates, and CD8 memory was given one plate. To estimate repertoire size and how much clonotype sharing occurs between individuals, the study deeply sequenced the blood TCR repertoires of roughly 5 healthy adults. What the work shows at the level of the full study, not this receptor alone: Because the study included a small number of donors, the genetic and exposure-history diversity represented was limited. Across four donors, about 4.5% of naive CD4, around 3.3% of naive CD8, under 2.5% of memory CD4, and about 0.4% of memory CD8 clonotypes were shared. Sampling was restricted to blood, and TCR repertoires in tissue are likely to differ from TCR repertoires in blood. Incomplete sequencing was indicated by rarefaction of sorted-subset datasets, despite the large sequencing depth. Pairwise subsampling indicated that sequencing depth was expected to affect the degree of clonotype sharing among donors. Naive subsets generally had larger estimated clonotype richness than memory subsets. Clonotypes shared by all four sorted-subset donors showed higher generation probabilities than non-shared clonotypes.

The donors were healthy, HIV-negative adults with no recently reported acute infections or vaccinations. Every donor was a Caucasian adult living in Nashville, Tennessee, USA. Magnetic negative selection was used to enrich CD4+ T cells, after which naive cells were positively selected on CD45RA and the negative fraction became the memory subset. Blood was obtained by leukapheresis, after which PBMCs were separated by Ficoll-Histopaque density gradient centrifugation and cryopreserved in liquid nitrogen vapor phase. Purity and quantity of every magnetically sorted T cell population were checked by analytical flow cytometry. Each sorted fraction had its genomic DNA isolated and then quantified by UV absorbance on a Nanodrop 2000c. Using the deep immunoSEQ assay, TCR CDR3 regions were amplified from genomic DNA by multiplex PCR. Extracted genomic DNA from each cell subset was distributed evenly across all wells of several immunoSEQ 96-well plates, and each plate was treated as a replicate. Each replicate PCR for sorted subsets received around 210 ng genomic DNA, equal to roughly 30,000 T cell genomes. The purified libraries were quantified using a Qubit 3.0 fluorometer, sized with a Bioanalyzer 2100, and then quantified again using the KAPA Library Quantification kit. Every immunoSEQ 96-well plate was sequenced on a separate single-read 150-cycle Illumina NextSeq 550 flow cell. Per the source publication's procedure: Because the immunoSEQ output held only junctional sequences and lacked quality scores, the filtering could not match the filtering applied to full-length reads. To assign V/J genes and CDR3, sequences were annotated against IMGT germline references using PyIR, a Python wrapper for IgBLAST v1.9. Reads were removed for weak V/J assignments (E-value above 1e-6), missing CDR3, stop codons, out-of-frame junctions, or ambiguous translated residues. V3J clonotypes were defined as sequences sharing an identical inferred V gene, J gene, and CDR3 amino acid sequence. Percentage overlap between repertoires was calculated by dividing the number of shared unique clonotypes by the size of the smaller repertoire. Richness of each repertoire was evaluated using RTK rarefaction, the Chao1 estimator, and Recon v2.1 estimates of unobserved clonotypes. Generation probabilities were computed with OLGA for all TCRbeta clonotypes obtained by the gDNA method from several donors. The table comes from immuneACCESS by way of TCRdb, which keeps in-frame sequences with V and J called. Part of the clones is missing from these tables; in studies checked, under half for an unresolved V gene and the rest for unknown reasons. For V, J and clone size, that table is used; D and trimming come from the DNA. A total of about a million clones appear in this sample, 60% to 85% of them only once. The ten largest make up about 1.5% of the sample.

Looking up the germline V gene yields CDR1 SGHTA and CDR2 FQGNSA. A distance of 14 bases separates the germline ends of V and J, which lose 5 bases and 1 base respectively. The cysteine opens and the phenylalanine closes a CDR3 of 15 amino acids. The sequence is cut down to CDR3 DNA, 45 bases in frame from base 1. This sequence was found in a man in his late teens or twenties in good health. The sequenced sample was memory CD4+ T cells sorted from blood. Reading the label with the study, this specimen's cell subset or site is: CD45RA-negative fraction. The sequence links TRBV7-2 to TRBJ1-1; the D gene cannot be named for sure. This receptor carries the CDR3 CASSPTRTWNTEAFF. The nucleotides are TGTGCCAGCAGCCCCACGAGGACGTGGAACACTGAAGCTTTCTTT.